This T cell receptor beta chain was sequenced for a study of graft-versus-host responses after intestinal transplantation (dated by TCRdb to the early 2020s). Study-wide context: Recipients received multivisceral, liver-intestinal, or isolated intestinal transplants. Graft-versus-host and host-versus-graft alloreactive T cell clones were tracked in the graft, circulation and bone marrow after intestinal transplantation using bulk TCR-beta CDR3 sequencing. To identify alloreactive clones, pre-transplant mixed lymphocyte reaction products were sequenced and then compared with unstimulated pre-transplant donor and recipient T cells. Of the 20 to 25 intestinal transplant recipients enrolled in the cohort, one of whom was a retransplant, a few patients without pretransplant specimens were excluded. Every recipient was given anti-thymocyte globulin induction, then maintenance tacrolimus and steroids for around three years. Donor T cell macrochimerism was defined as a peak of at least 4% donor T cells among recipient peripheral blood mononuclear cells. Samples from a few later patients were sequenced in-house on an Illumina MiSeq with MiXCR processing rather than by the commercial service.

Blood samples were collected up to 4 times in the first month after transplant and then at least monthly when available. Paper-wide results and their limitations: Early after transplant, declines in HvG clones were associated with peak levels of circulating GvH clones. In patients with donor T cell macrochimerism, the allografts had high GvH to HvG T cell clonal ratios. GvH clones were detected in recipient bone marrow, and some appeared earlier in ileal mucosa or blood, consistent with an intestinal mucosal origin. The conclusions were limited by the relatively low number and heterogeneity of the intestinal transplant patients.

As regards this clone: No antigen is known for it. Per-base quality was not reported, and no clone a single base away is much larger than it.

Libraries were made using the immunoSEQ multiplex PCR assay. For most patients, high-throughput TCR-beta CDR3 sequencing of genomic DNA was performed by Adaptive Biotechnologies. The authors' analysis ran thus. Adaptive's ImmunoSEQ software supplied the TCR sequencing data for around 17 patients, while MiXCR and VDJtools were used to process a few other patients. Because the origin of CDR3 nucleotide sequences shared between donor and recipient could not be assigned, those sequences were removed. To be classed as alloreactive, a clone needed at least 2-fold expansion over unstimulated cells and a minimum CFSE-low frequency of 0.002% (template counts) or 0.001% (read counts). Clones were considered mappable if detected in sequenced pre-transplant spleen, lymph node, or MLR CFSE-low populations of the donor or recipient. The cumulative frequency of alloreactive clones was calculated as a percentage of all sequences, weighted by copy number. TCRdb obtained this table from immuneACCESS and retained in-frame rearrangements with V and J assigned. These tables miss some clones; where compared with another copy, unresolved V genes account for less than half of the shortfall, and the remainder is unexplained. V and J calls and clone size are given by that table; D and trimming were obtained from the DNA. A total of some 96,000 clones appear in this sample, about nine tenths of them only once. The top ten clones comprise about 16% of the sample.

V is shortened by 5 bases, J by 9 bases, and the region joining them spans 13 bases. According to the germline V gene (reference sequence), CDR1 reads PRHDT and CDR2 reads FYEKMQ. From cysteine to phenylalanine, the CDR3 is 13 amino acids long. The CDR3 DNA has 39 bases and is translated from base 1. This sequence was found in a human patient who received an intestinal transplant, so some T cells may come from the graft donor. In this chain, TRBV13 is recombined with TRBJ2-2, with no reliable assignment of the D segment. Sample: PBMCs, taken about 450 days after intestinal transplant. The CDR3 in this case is CASSPPSNRELFF. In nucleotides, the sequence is TGTGCCAGCAGCCCACCTAGTAACAGGGAGCTGTTTTTT. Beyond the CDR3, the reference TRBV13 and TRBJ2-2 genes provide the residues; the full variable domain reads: AAGVIQSPRHLIKEKRETATLKCYPIPRHDTVYWYQQGPGQDPQFLISFYEKMQSDKGSIPDRFSAQQFSDYHSELNMSSLELGDSALYFCASSPPSNRELFFGEGSRLTVL.